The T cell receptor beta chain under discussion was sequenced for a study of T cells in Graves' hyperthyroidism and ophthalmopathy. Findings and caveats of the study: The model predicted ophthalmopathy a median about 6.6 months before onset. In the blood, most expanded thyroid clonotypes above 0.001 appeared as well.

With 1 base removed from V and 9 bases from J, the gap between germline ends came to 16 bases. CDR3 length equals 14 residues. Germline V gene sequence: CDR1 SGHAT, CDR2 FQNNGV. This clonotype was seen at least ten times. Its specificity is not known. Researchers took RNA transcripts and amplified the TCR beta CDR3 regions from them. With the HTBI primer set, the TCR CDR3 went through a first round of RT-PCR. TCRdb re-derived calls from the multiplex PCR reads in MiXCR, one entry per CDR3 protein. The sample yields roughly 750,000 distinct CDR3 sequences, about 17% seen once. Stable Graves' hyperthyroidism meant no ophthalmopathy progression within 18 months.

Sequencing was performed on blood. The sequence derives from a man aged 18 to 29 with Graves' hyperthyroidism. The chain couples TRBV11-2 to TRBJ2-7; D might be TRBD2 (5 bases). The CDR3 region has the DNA TGTGCCAGCAGCTTAGCACGGACGGAGGTCGTGCAGTACTTC. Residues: CASSLARTEVVQYF.